The 22 T cell receptor beta chains presented below share a single source sample, sequenced in a study of T cells after yellow fever vaccination. TCRdb processed the 5' RACE reads anew with MiXCR; each CDR3 protein has one entry. Of some 350,000 distinct CDR3 sequences detected, 4.1% appear once; the ten largest clones hold approximately 23%. The sample consisted of PBMCs, taken 5 days after the yellow fever booster vaccination. These receptors were collected from a man younger than 30 who received the YFV17D yellow fever vaccine.

This clonotype has at least ten counts. The chain has TRBV7-2 and TRBJ1-3; no firm D call. Germline lookup yields CDR1 SGHTA and CDR2 FQGNSA. Deletions cut 7 bases from V and 6 bases from J, with 13 bases between. The length of the CDR3 is 13 residues. CDR3: CASNLGSENTIYF. The CDR3 DNA reads TGTGCCAGCAACCTGGGGTCGGAAAACACCATATATTTT.

V gene TRBV20-1 combines with J gene TRBJ1-2, with D possibly TRBD1 on 6 matching bases. V gave up 2 bases and J gave up 0 bases, with 16 bases separating them. CDR3 length equals 16 residues. Germline V gives CDR1 DFQATT, CDR2 SNEGSKA (reference sequence). CDR3 residues: CSARSPGALTNYGYTF. The DNA for the CDR3 is TGCAGTGCTAGATCTCCAGGGGCCCTAACTAACTATGGCTACACCTTC.

The chain joins TRBV29-1 to TRBJ2-5; 10 bases agree with TRBD2. This CDR3 is 15 amino acids long. V lost 4 bases, J lost 2 bases, and 7 bases stayed unmatched. The V gene's germline CDR1 is SQVTM and CDR2 ANQGSEA. The CDR3 loop reads CSVGGGLARQETQYF. The CDR3 nucleotides read TGCAGCGTTGGAGGGGGACTAGCGCGGCAAGAGACCCAGTACTTC.

This clonotype was seen a handful of times. The genes are TRBV12-3 or TRBV12-4 and TRBJ2-5; no clear D gene. Trimming took 7 bases from V and 0 from J, leaving 6 bases between them. The CDR3 covers 12 residues. The CDR3 sequence is CASTAHQETQYF. CDR3 coding DNA: TGTGCCAGCACGGCCCACCAAGAGACCCAGTACTTC.

The J gene is TRBJ1-1, the V gene TRBV6-6; a possible D gene is TRBD1 (6 bases). The CDR3 contains 16 residues. Germline CDR1 reads MNHNY; CDR2 reads SVGAGI (reference sequence). V was cut by 4 bases and J by 0 bases, with 15 bases left in between. CDR3 sequence reads: CASSLMTGDMNTEAFF. For the CDR3, the DNA is TGTGCCAGCAGTTTAATGACAGGTGACATGAACACTGAAGCTTTCTTT.

This clonotype has more than one count but fewer than ten. V and J are TRBV27 and TRBJ2-7; D unresolved. V was trimmed by 9 bases and J by 3 bases, leaving 6 bases between them. Germline values: CDR1 MNHEY, CDR2 SMNVEV (reference sequence). This CDR3 contains 10 residues. In DNA form, the CDR3 reads TGTGCCAGGGCCCTCTACGAGCAGTACTTC. Protein sequence: CARALYEQYF.

The DNA for the CDR3 is TGTGCCAGCAGCTTCAGGCTCGGCGGGGGACCGAACACCGGGGAGCTGTTTTTT. It is translated as CASSFRLGGGPNTGELFF. The chain employs TRBV7-6 and TRBJ2-2; TRBD2 aligns across 7 bases. The CDR3 sequence is 18 residues long. V gave up 3 bases and J gave up 0 bases; unmatched junction bases: 10. In germline, CDR1 is SGHVS, CDR2 FNYEAQ.

This clonotype has just one count. The chain recombines TRBV28 with TRBJ2-4; D is unresolved. The CDR3 is made up of 12 amino acids. V lost 8 bases, J lost 8 bases, and 13 bases lay in between. CDR1 and CDR2 (germline): MDHEN, SYDVKM. The CDR3 nucleotides are TGTGCCAGCGGTTGGGAATGGGACATTCAGTACTTC. This gives the protein CASGWEWDIQYF.

The J gene is TRBJ1-5, the V gene TRBV15, with TRBD1 as a possible D gene (6 bases). The CDR3 has 15 residues. V lost 1 base to trimming and J lost 2 bases, with 9 bases between them. Germline assignment: CDR1 LNHNV and CDR2 YYDKDF (reference sequence). CDR3 bases: TGTGCCACCAGCAGAGTGGCAGGGGGCAATCAGCCCCAGCATTTT. It specifies CATSRVAGGNQPQHF.

V gene TRBV23-1 combines with J gene TRBJ2-5, with D maybe TRBD2 (6 bases). Being an ORF, TRBV23-1 has a function that is uncertain. The CDR3 is 14 amino acids. V was cut by 0 bases and J by 4 bases, with 9 bases left in between. For the CDR3, the DNA is TGCGCCAGCAGTCAATCGGACTATCTAGAGACCCAGTACTTC. Its translation: CASSQSDYLETQYF.

This clonotype was picked up a small number of times. The V and J genes are TRBV7-8 and TRBJ2-7; 7 nucleotides line up with TRBD1. This CDR3 is built from 15 residues. CDR1 and CDR2 (germline): SGHVS, FQNEAQ. V was pared by 1 base and J by 3 bases, with 6 bases of the junction left unmatched. CDR3 bases: TGTGCCAGCAGCTTAGTTGAGGCAGGGGGCTACGAGCAGTACGTC. Its translation: CASSLVEAGGYEQYV.

The chain carries TRBV21-1 and TRBJ2-7; the tabulated D call, TRBD1, remains unverified against the DNA. TRBV21-1 is annotated as a pseudogene. The CDR3 has 15 amino acids. CDR3 nucleotides: TGTGCCAGCAGCAAATACGGGGACACGACCTACGAGCAGTACGTC. Amino acids: CASSKYGDTTYEQYV.

This clonotype was found a few times. The rearrangement links TRBV25-1 to TRBJ2-2; D ambiguous. Germline CDR1 reads MGHDK; CDR2 reads SYGVNS. V was clipped by 10 bases and J by 0 bases, with 9 bases between them. CDR3 length: 13 residues. CDR3: CATSAPNTGELFF. CDR3 nucleotides: TGTGCCACATCGGCCCCGAACACCGGGGAGCTGTTTTTT. The complete variable domain, with remaining parts taken from reference TRBV25-1 and TRBJ2-2, reads EADIYQTPRYLVIGTGKKITLECSQTMGHDKMYWYQQDPGMELHLIHYSYGVNSTEKGDLSSESTVSRIRTEHFPLTLESARPSHTSQYLCATSAPNTGELFFGEGSRLTVL.

A few counts support this clonotype. The chain is built from TRBV6-2 or TRBV6-3 and TRBJ1-3; D is perhaps TRBD1 (6 bases). Between the trimmed V and J ends, which lost 4 bases and 4 bases, there was a span of 20 bases. This CDR3 has 17 amino acids. Germline loops: CDR1 MNHEY, CDR2 SVGEGT. The DNA for the CDR3 is TGTGCCAGCAGTTTATTTCACAGGGAAACGAGCGGAAACACCATATATTTT. The encoded protein is CASSLFHRETSGNTIYF.

This clonotype has ten or more counts. CDR3 sequence reads: CASSFSRELFF. The CDR3 nucleotides are TGTGCCAGCAGCTTTTCCCGGGAGCTGTTTTTT. The chain uses TRBV7-2 and TRBJ2-2; D is undetermined. Between the trimmed V and J ends, which lost 3 bases and 9 bases, there was a span of 5 bases. The CDR3 loop spans 11 amino acids. Germline CDR1 is SGHTA and CDR2 is FQGNSA.

V is TRBV5-4 and J is TRBJ2-1; 9 bases agree with TRBD1. CDR3 length: 14 amino acids. Looked up from germline, CDR1 is SGHNT and CDR2 is YYREEE (reference sequence). The ends lost 2 bases at V and 10 bases at J; junction bases unmatched: 7. The CDR3 spells CASSLRTGVQEQFF. The CDR3 nucleotides are TGTGCCAGCAGCTTAAGGACAGGGGTCCAAGAGCAGTTCTTC.

Only a few counts were recorded for this clonotype. This chain links TRBV19 with TRBJ1-2; D ambiguous. Trimming took off 3 bases at V and 9 bases at J, with 14 bases between the two ends. The CDR3 totals 13 residues. Germline V gene lookup returns CDR1 LNHDA and CDR2 SQIVND (reference sequence). The CDR3 coding sequence is TGTGCCAGTAGTATGGCGGCCGGGGATAGCTACACCTTC. Amino acid sequence: CASSMAAGDSYTF.

The chain links TRBV27 to TRBJ2-2; unclear D gene. CDR3 size: 13 residues. Germline values: CDR1 MNHEY, CDR2 SMNVEV (reference sequence). V was clipped by 3 bases and J by 9 bases, with 11 bases between them. The CDR3 DNA reads TGTGCCAGCAGTTTCGACCCCACGAGGGAGCTGTTTTTT. Its protein is CASSFDPTRELFF.

The V and J genes are TRBV7-8 and TRBJ2-5; 8 bases are shared with TRBD1. The CDR3 has 16 residues. J was trimmed by 2 bases and V by 6 bases; bases with no gene match: 11. Germline CDR1 and CDR2: SGHVS and FQNEAQ. The CDR3 spells CASSLRQGKGQETQYF. Here the CDR3 DNA reads TGTGCCAGCAGTCTCCGACAGGGGAAAGGGCAAGAGACCCAGTACTTC.

This clonotype was counted at least ten times. The rearrangement joins TRBV9 to TRBJ2-1; D is unclear. From germline, CDR1 is SGDLS and CDR2 YYNGEE. The V and J ends lost 3 bases and 4 bases respectively, with 5 bases between them. The CDR3 totals 12 residues. The CDR3 nucleotides are TGTGCCAGCAGCGCCAGGTACAATGAGCAGTTCTTC. It is translated as CASSARYNEQFF.

In its sample, this clonotype was seen many times. The V call is TRBV4-3, the J call TRBJ2-5; a possible D gene is TRBD2 (7 bases). V was clipped by 4 bases and J by 4 bases, with 13 bases between them. This CDR3 is 14 amino acids long. Germline CDR1 reads LGHNA; CDR2 reads YSLEER. The CDR3 DNA sequence: TGCGCCAGCAGCCTAAAGGGGGGGGTAGAGACCCAGTACTTC. Encoded protein: CASSLKGGVETQYF.

The chain uses TRBV10-3 and TRBJ2-5; no clear D gene. V gave up 0 bases and J gave up 5 bases, with 10 bases separating them. The length of the CDR3 is 14 residues. Germline V gives CDR1 ENHRY, CDR2 SYGVKD. Written as DNA, the CDR3 is TGTGCCATCAGTGAGTCGACCGGGCGGGAGACCCAGTACTTC. Its protein is CAISESTGRETQYF.